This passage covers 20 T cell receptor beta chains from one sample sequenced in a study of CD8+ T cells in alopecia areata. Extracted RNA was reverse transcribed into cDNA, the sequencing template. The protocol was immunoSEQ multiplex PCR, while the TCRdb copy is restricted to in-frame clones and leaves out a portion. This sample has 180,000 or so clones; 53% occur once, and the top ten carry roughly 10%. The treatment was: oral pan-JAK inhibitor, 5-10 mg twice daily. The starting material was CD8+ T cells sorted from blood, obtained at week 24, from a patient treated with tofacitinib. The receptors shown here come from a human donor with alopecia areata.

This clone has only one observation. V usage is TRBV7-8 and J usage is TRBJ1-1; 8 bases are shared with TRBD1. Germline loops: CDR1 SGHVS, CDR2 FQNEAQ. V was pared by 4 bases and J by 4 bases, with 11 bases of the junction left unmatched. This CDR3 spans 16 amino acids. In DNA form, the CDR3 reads TGTGCCAGCAGCTCGGGACAGGCCCTTGGGGGCACTGAAGCTTTCTTT. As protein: CASSSGQALGGTEAFF.

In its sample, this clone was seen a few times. CDR3 protein: CASSLQGARNQPQHF. The CDR3 nucleotides are TGTGCCAGCAGCTTGCAGGGGGCTCGCAATCAGCCCCAGCATTTT. The chain is built from TRBV11-2 and TRBJ1-5; 8 positions match TRBD1. CDR3 length equals 15 residues. The V gene's germline CDR1 is SGHAT and CDR2 FQNNGV. The J segment lost 2 bases and the V segment lost 3 bases, leaving 3 bases of the junction unmatched.

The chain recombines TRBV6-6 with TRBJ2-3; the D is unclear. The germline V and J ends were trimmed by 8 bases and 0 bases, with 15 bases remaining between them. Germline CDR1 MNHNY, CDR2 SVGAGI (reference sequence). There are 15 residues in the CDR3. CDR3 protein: CASSYYQPSTDTQYF. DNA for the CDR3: TGTGCCAGCTCATACTACCAACCTAGCACAGATACGCAGTATTTT.

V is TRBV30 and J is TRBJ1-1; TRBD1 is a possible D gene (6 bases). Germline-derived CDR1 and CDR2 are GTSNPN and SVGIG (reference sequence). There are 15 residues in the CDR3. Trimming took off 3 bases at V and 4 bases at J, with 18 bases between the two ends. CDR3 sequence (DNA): TGTGCCTGGAGAGGGGAGGTACGAGGGGGCACTGAAGCTTTCTTT. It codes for CAWRGEVRGGTEAFF.

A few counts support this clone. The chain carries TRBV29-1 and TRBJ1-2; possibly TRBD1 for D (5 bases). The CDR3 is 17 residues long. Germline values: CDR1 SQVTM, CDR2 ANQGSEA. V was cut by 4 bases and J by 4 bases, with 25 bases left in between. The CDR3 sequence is CSVVGGMDGATLYGYTF. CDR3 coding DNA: TGCAGCGTTGTGGGGGGGATGGACGGCGCAACCCTCTATGGCTACACCTTC.

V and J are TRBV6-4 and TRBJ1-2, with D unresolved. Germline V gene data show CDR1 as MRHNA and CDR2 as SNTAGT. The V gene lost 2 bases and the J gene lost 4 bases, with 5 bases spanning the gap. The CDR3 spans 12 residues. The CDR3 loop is CASSDDSYGYTF. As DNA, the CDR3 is TGTGCCAGCAGTGACGACTCCTATGGCTACACCTTC.

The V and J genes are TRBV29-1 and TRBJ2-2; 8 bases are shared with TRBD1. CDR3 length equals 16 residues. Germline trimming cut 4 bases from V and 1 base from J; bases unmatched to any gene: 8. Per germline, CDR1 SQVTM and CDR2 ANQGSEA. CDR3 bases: TGCAGCGTTGCTTACTTTGACAGGGGGAACACCGGGGAGCTGTTTTTT. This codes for CSVAYFDRGNTGELFF.

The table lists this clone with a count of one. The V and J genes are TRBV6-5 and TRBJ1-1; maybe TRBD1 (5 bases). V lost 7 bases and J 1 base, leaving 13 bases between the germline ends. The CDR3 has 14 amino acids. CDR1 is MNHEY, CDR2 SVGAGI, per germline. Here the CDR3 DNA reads TGTGCCAGCAAACCGGGACTCCAGAACACTGAAGCTTTCTTT. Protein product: CASKPGLQNTEAFF.

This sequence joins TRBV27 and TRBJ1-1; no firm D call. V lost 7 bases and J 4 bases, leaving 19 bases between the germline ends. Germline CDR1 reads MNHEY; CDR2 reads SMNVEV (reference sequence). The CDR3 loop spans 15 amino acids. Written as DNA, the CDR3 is TGTGCCAGCATCACGCATGGGGTTGTCGGCACTGAAGCTTTCTTT. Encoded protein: CASITHGVVGTEAFF.

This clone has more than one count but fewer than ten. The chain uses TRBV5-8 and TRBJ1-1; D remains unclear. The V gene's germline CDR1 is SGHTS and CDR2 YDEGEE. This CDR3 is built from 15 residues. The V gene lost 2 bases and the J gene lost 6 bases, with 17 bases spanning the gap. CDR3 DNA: TGTGCCAGCAGCTTAGTTCTAACAGCGAGGGCTGAAGCTTTCTTT. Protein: CASSLVLTARAEAFF.

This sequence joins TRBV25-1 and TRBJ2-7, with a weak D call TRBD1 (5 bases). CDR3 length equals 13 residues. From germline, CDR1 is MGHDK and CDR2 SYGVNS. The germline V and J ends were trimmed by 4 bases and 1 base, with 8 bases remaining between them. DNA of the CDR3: TGTGCCAGCAGTGTGACAGATTCCTACGAGCAGTACTTC. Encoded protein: CASSVTDSYEQYF.

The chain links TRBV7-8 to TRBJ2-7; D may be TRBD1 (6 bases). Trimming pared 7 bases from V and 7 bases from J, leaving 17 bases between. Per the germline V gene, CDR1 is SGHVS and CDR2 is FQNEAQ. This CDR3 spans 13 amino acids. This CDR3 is CASTDSVLGEQYF. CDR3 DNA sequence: TGTGCCAGCACGGACAGCGTATTAGGGGAGCAGTACTTC.

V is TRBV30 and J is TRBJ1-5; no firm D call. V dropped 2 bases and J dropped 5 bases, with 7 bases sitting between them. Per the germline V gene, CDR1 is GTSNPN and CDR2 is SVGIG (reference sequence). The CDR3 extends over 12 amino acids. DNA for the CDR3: TGTGCCTGGAGTTGGCGGGATCAGCCCCAGCATTTT. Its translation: CAWSWRDQPQHF.

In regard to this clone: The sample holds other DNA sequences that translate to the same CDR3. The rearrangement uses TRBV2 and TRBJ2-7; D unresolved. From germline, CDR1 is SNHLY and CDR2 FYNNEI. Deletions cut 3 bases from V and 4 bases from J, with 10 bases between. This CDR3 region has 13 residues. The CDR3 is CASSEGSGYEQYF. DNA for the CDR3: TGTGCCAGCAGTGAGGGTTCTGGGTACGAGCAGTACTTC.

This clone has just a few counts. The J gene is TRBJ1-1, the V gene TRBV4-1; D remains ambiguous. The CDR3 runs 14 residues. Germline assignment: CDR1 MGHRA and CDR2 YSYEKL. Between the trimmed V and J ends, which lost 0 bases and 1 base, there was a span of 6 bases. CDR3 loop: CASSQDVGNTEAFF. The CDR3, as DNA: TGCGCCAGCAGCCAAGATGTGGGGAACACTGAAGCTTTCTTT.

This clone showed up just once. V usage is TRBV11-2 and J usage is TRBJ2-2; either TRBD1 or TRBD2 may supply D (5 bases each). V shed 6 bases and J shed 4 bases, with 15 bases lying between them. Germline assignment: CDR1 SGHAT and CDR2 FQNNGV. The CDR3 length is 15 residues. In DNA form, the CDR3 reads TGTGCCAGCAGTACCCGAACGGGGCCCACCGGGGAGCTGTTTTTT. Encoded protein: CASSTRTGPTGELFF.

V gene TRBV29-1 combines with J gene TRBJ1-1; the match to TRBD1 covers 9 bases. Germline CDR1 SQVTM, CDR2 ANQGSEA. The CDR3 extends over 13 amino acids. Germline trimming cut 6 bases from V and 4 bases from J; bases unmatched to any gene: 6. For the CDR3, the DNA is TGCAGCGTGCCCGGACAGGGGAGCACTGAAGCTTTCTTT. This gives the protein CSVPGQGSTEAFF.

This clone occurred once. The CDR3 nucleotides are TGTGCCAGCAGCCCTATTGTGTCAGGGGGTTCCTACGAGCAGTACTTC. This encodes CASSPIVSGGSYEQYF. V is TRBV11-1 and J is TRBJ2-7; 7 positions agree with TRBD1. The CDR3 has 16 residues. CDR1 and CDR2 from the germline V gene are SGHAT and FQDESV (reference sequence). The V gene end was trimmed by 5 bases and the J gene end by 1 base; junction bases not matched to a gene: 11.

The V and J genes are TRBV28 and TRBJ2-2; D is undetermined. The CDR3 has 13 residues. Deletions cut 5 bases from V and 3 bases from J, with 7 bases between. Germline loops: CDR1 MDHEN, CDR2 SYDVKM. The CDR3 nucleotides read TGTGCCAGCAGTCCCGTGGACACCGGGGAGCTGTTTTTT. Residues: CASSPVDTGELFF.

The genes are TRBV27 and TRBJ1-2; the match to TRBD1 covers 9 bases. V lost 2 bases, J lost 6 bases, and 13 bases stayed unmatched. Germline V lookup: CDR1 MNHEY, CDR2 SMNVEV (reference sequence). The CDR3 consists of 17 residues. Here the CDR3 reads CASSLSRDRALKDGYTF. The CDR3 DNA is TGTGCCAGCAGTTTAAGCCGGGACAGGGCACTCAAGGATGGCTACACCTTC.